These 2 T cell receptor beta chains share one sample of origin, sequenced in a study of T-cell memory formation after mild COVID-19. TCRdb independently ran MiXCR on the 5' RACE reads; one entry per CDR3 protein. This sample has about 140,000 distinct CDR3 sequences, with under 30% found just once. The specimen was PBMCs or a T cell subset sorted from them (not recorded which). The receptors shown here come from an adult woman who had mild COVID-19 (a few samples of this study predate the infection). Cell type and time point are not known.

This chain joins TRBV28 and TRBJ2-2; D not resolved. Trimming took 2 bases from V and 0 from J, leaving 4 bases between them. This CDR3 region has 14 residues. Germline CDR1 and CDR2: MDHEN and SYDVKM. CDR3 sequence: CASSLRPNTGELFF. The CDR3 DNA reads TGTGCCAGCAGTTTAAGGCCGAACACCGGGGAGCTGTTTTTT. The whole variable domain, remainder taken from reference TRBV28 and TRBJ2-2, is DVKVTQSSRYLVKRTGEKVFLECVQDMDHENMFWYRQDPGLGLRLIYFSYDVKMKEKGDIPEGYSVSREKKERFSLILESASTNQTSMYLCASSLRPNTGELFFGEGSRLTVL.

The chain is built from TRBV7-9 and TRBJ1-4; D is undetermined. The germline V and J ends were trimmed by 8 bases and 3 bases, with 16 bases remaining between them. The germline V gene has CDR1 SEHNR and CDR2 FQNEAQ (reference sequence). This CDR3 is 15 amino acids long. The CDR3 coding sequence is TGTGCCAGCGAAATGGGGAAGAGGCCTAATGAAAAACTGTTTTTT. Its translation: CASEMGKRPNEKLFF. The full variable domain, its missing parts supplied by reference TRBV7-9 and TRBJ1-4, is DTGVSQNPRHKITKRGQNVTFRCDPISEHNRLYWYRQTLGQGPEFLTYFQNEAQLEKSRLLSDRFSAERPKGSFSTLEIQRTEQGDSAMYLCASEMGKRPNEKLFFGSGTQLSVL.